Listed below are T cell receptor beta chains from one sample, sequenced in a study of T cell responses to AZD1222 COVID-19 vaccine. TCRdb's table, derived via immunoSEQ multiplex PCR, lists solely in-frame clones and lacks some. The data show about 100,000 clones, about 86% seen once. Here the sequenced sample was peripheral blood, taken on day 0 of AZD1222 vaccination. Receptors originate from an adult in good health. Both conserved end residues are part of each CDR3. The D gene is left open where the match is weak. Rows give clone size only sometimes, using once, few, many, or a class for an expanded clone.

CDR3nt: TGTGCCAGCAGCTTAGGGTTTGAGCGTGGCAATCAGCCCCAGCATTTT
CDR3aa: CASSLGFERGNQPQHF
v_gene: TRBV7-9
d_gene: .
j_gene: TRBJ1-5
abundance: .

CDR3nt: TGTGCCAGCAGCTCCGGGGGGCGCAAGACCGGGGAGCTGTTTTTT
CDR3aa: CASSSGGRKTGELFF
v_gene: TRBV3-1/TRBV3-2
d_gene: .
j_gene: TRBJ2-2
abundance: .

CDR3nt: TGTGCCAGCAGCTCCCCTCACGAGGGCGGTGAGCAGTTCTTC
CDR3aa: CASSSPHEGGEQFF
v_gene: TRBV11-2
d_gene: .
j_gene: TRBJ2-1
abundance: .

CDR3nt: TGTGCCAGCAGCCTGACAGGGGAGGCTATCTACGAGCAGTACTTC
CDR3aa: CASSLTGEAIYEQYF
v_gene: TRBV3-1/TRBV3-2
d_gene: TRBD1
j_gene: TRBJ2-7
abundance: .

CDR3nt: TGTGCCTGGAGTGCCACCGTCCAGGGGGCGCGTGAAAAACTGTTTTTT
CDR3aa: CAWSATVQGAREKLFF
v_gene: TRBV30
d_gene: TRBD1
j_gene: TRBJ1-4
abundance: .

CDR3nt: TGTGCCAGCAGCGTCCACCGGGACAGGGGCGGACATGGCTACACCTTC
CDR3aa: CASSVHRDRGGHGYTF
v_gene: TRBV9
d_gene: TRBD1
j_gene: TRBJ1-2
abundance: .

CDR3nt: TGTGCCAGCAGACCGGGACTAGTGGTAGAGACCCAGTACTTC
CDR3aa: CASRPGLVVETQYF
v_gene: TRBV6-5
d_gene: TRBD2
j_gene: TRBJ2-5
abundance: few

CDR3nt: TGTGCCAGCAGTCCGATCTCCTCGTCCTACAATGAGCAGTTCTTC
CDR3aa: CASSPISSSYNEQFF
v_gene: TRBV7-2
d_gene: .
j_gene: TRBJ2-1
abundance: .

CDR3nt: TGTGCCAGCAGCCCCGGACAGGGGATATTTGAGACCCAGTACTTC
CDR3aa: CASSPGQGIFETQYF
v_gene: TRBV14
d_gene: TRBD1
j_gene: TRBJ2-5
abundance: once

CDR3nt: TGTGCCAGCAGTTTACCGAGGGCGTTCTCTGGAAACACCATATATTTT
CDR3aa: CASSLPRAFSGNTIYF
v_gene: TRBV28
d_gene: .
j_gene: TRBJ1-3
abundance: .

CDR3nt: TGTGCCAGCAGTGAAATGTCTAGGGCGACTGCGGGGGAAAAACTGTTTTTT
CDR3aa: CASSEMSRATAGEKLFF
v_gene: TRBV2
d_gene: .
j_gene: TRBJ1-4
abundance: .

CDR3nt: TGTGCCAGCAGCAACCGGGACAGGGTCGCAACTAATGAAAAACTGTTTTTT
CDR3aa: CASSNRDRVATNEKLFF
v_gene: TRBV21-1
d_gene: .
j_gene: TRBJ1-4
abundance: .

CDR3nt: TGTGCCAGCAGTGAAGCGTGGGGGATAACGGGCGGCTACACCTTC
CDR3aa: CASSEAWGITGGYTF
v_gene: TRBV6-1
d_gene: .
j_gene: TRBJ1-2
abundance: .

CDR3nt: TGTGCCAGCAATAGAGGGGGCCCAGAGGGAAAACTGTTTTTT
CDR3aa: CASNRGGPEGKLFF
v_gene: TRBV2
d_gene: TRBD1
j_gene: TRBJ1-4
abundance: .

CDR3nt: TGTGCCAGCAGTTATCGGACAGGGTTGAACTATGGCTACACCTTC
CDR3aa: CASSYRTGLNYGYTF
v_gene: TRBV6-5
d_gene: TRBD1
j_gene: TRBJ1-2
abundance: .

CDR3nt: TGTGCCAGCAGCGTAGCAGTGACGAACACCGGGGAGCTGTTTTTT
CDR3aa: CASSVAVTNTGELFF
v_gene: TRBV9
d_gene: .
j_gene: TRBJ2-2
abundance: few

CDR3nt: TGTGCCAGCAGTTTCGGGCAGAAAAATAATTCACCCCTCCACTTT
CDR3aa: CASSFGQKNNSPLHF
v_gene: TRBV28
d_gene: .
j_gene: TRBJ1-6
abundance: .

CDR3nt: TGTGCCAGCAGCGGGGGGGCTCTCACGTCTGAAGCTTTCTTT
CDR3aa: CASSGGALTSEAFF
v_gene: TRBV7-9
d_gene: .
j_gene: TRBJ1-1
abundance: .

CDR3nt: TGTGCCAGCAGCAAACGGACAGGGGCTACAACTAATGAAAAACTGTTTTTT
CDR3aa: CASSKRTGATTNEKLFF
v_gene: TRBV9
d_gene: TRBD1
j_gene: TRBJ1-4
abundance: .

CDR3nt: TGCAGCGGGTCTAGCGGGAAGTACGAGCAGTACTTC
CDR3aa: CSGSSGKYEQYF
v_gene: TRBV29-1
d_gene: TRBD2
j_gene: TRBJ2-7
abundance: .

CDR3nt: TGTGCCAGCAGCCGCGCGGGGGCCTACGAGCAGTACTTC
CDR3aa: CASSRAGAYEQYF
v_gene: TRBV6-5
d_gene: TRBD2
j_gene: TRBJ2-7
abundance: .

CDR3nt: TGTGCCAGCAGCTTAGCCCTAGCGGGGGCCGGCGGGCGGGAGACCCAGTACTTC
CDR3aa: CASSLALAGAGGRETQYF
v_gene: TRBV7-7
d_gene: TRBD2
j_gene: TRBJ2-5
abundance: .

CDR3nt: TGTGCCAGCAGCCCCCTGGGAACGGGGGGGTGGTACAATGAGCAGTTCTTC
CDR3aa: CASSPLGTGGWYNEQFF
v_gene: TRBV7-2
d_gene: TRBD2
j_gene: TRBJ2-1
abundance: .

CDR3nt: TGCGCCAGCAGCCAAGGTGGGTGGCTGACGACCTACGAGCAGTACTTC
CDR3aa: CASSQGGWLTTYEQYF
v_gene: TRBV4-1
d_gene: .
j_gene: TRBJ2-7
abundance: .

CDR3nt: TGTGCCAGCAGTTCTGCACCAGGGACCACCCCGACCCAGCATTTT
CDR3aa: CASSSAPGTTPTQHF
v_gene: TRBV2
d_gene: .
j_gene: TRBJ1-5
abundance: .

CDR3nt: TGTGCCAGCAGCCAAAGCTGGGAGGCCGGCACGGCCCTCCACTTT
CDR3aa: CASSQSWEAGTALHF
v_gene: TRBV28
d_gene: .
j_gene: TRBJ1-6
abundance: .

CDR3nt: TGTGCCATCAGTGAGTCGTTCTCCACTAGCATGGAGACCCAGTACTTC
CDR3aa: CAISESFSTSMETQYF
v_gene: TRBV10-3
d_gene: .
j_gene: TRBJ2-5
abundance: .

CDR3nt: TGTGCCTGGAGCGGAGAAGATCAAGAGACCCAGTACTTC
CDR3aa: CAWSGEDQETQYF
v_gene: TRBV30
d_gene: .
j_gene: TRBJ2-5
abundance: .

CDR3nt: TGTGCCAGCAGCTTAGACCAGGGGGCGAGAGGGGAGCTGTTTTTT
CDR3aa: CASSLDQGARGELFF
v_gene: TRBV7-2
d_gene: TRBD1
j_gene: TRBJ2-2
abundance: .

CDR3nt: TGTGCCAGCAGTTACGGCGGGGGCTTGGTCTACGAGCAGTACTTC
CDR3aa: CASSYGGGLVYEQYF
v_gene: TRBV6-2/TRBV6-3
d_gene: .
j_gene: TRBJ2-7
abundance: .

CDR3nt: TGTGCCAGCAGCCTCTCCCATCTGGGGACTGAAGCTTTCTTT
CDR3aa: CASSLSHLGTEAFF
v_gene: TRBV9
d_gene: .
j_gene: TRBJ1-1
abundance: .

CDR3nt: TGTGCCAGCAGTTACGATACGAGACAGACCTCCTACGAGCAGTACTTC
CDR3aa: CASSYDTRQTSYEQYF
v_gene: TRBV6-2/TRBV6-3
d_gene: .
j_gene: TRBJ2-7
abundance: .

CDR3nt: TGTGCCAGCAGCTTAGTCGAACGACTAGCGGGGGGCACAGATACGCAGTATTTT
CDR3aa: CASSLVERLAGGTDTQYF
v_gene: TRBV11-3
d_gene: TRBD2
j_gene: TRBJ2-3
abundance: .

CDR3nt: TGTGCCAGCTCACCTCGGGACAGCGGCGATACGCAGTATTTT
CDR3aa: CASSPRDSGDTQYF
v_gene: TRBV18
d_gene: TRBD1
j_gene: TRBJ2-3
abundance: .

CDR3nt: TGTGCCAGCAGCTTAAGACGCGCCACATCCAGGAAAATGAACACTGAAGCTTTCTTT
CDR3aa: CASSLRRATSRKMNTEAFF
v_gene: TRBV11-3
d_gene: .
j_gene: TRBJ1-1
abundance: once

CDR3nt: TGTGCCAGCAGCAAAGTTCTACTGAAAAGCTCCTATAATTCACCCCTCCACTTT
CDR3aa: CASSKVLLKSSYNSPLHF
v_gene: TRBV21-1
d_gene: .
j_gene: TRBJ1-6
abundance: .

CDR3nt: TGTGCCAGCAGCAAGCTTCCTGTCGTTAGCGGGGGTACCGCAGATACGCAGTATTTT
CDR3aa: CASSKLPVVSGGTADTQYF
v_gene: TRBV21-1
d_gene: .
j_gene: TRBJ2-3
abundance: .

CDR3nt: TGTGCCAGCAGCGATGAGGGGGGCTATGGCTACACCTTC
CDR3aa: CASSDEGGYGYTF
v_gene: TRBV6-5
d_gene: .
j_gene: TRBJ1-2
abundance: .